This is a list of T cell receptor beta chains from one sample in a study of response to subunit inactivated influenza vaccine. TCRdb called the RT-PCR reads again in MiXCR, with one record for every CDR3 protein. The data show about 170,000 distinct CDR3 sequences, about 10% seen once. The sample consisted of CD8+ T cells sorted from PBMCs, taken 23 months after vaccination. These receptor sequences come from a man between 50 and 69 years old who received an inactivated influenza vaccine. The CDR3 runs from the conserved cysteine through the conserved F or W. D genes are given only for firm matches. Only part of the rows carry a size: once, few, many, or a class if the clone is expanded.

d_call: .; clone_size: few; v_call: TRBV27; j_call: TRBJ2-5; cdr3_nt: TGTGCCAGCAGTTTATCGGGTCCCGTTCCGACCCAGTACTTC; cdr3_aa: CASSLSGPVPTQYF
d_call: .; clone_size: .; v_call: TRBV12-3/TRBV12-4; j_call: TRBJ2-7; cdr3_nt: TGTGCCAGCAGTTTTTCCCGGAGCCTCTACGAGCAGTACTTC; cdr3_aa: CASSFSRSLYEQYF
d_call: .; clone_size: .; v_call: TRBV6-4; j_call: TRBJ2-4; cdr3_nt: TGTGCCAGCAGCGTCCGGACAGTAGCCAAAAACATTCAGTACTTC; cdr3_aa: CASSVRTVAKNIQYF
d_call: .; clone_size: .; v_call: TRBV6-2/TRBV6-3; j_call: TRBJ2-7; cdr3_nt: TGTGCCAGCAGTTCCCTAGGGGGCGAGCAGTACTTC; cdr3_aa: CASSSLGGEQYF
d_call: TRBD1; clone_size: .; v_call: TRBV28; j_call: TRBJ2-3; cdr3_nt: TGTGCCAGCACCATGTTCGGCTTCCGGGACAGGGGTCGAGGCACAGATACGCAGTATTTT; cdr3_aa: CASTMFGFRDRGRGTDTQYF
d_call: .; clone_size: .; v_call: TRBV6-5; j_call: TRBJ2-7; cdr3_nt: TGTGCCAGCAGTTACGGGGTACGGAACGAGCAGTACTTC; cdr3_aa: CASSYGVRNEQYF
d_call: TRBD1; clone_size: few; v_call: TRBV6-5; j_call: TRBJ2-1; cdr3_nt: TGTGCCAGCAGTTACACGACAGGGATCCCCTACAATGAGCAGTTCTTC; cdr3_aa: CASSYTTGIPYNEQFF
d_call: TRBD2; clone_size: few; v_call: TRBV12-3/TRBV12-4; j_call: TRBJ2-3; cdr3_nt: TGTGCCAGCAGAAGAAGCGGGGAAGGGACAGATACGCAGTATTTT; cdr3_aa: CASRRSGEGTDTQYF
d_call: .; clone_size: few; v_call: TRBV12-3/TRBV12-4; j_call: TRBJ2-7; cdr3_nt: TGTGCCAGCAGTTTAAATCACTACGAGCAGTACTTC; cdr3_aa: CASSLNHYEQYF
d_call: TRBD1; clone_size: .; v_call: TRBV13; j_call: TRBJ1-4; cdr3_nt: TGTGCCAGCAGCTTAGGCCTTATGGAGGGGGCGAATGAAAAACTGTTTTTT; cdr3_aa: CASSLGLMEGANEKLFF
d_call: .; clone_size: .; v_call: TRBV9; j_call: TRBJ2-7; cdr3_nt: TGTGCCAGCAGCCCCAGCGGCAGGGACTCCTACGAGCAGTACTTC; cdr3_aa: CASSPSGRDSYEQYF
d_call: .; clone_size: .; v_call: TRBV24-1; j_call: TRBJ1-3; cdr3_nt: TGTGCCACCAGTGACCCGGTTAGCCGCTCTGGAAACACCATATATTTT; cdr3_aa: CATSDPVSRSGNTIYF
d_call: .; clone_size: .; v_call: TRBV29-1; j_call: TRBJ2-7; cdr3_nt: TGCAGCGTTGAGACGAGGCAGTCCTACGAGCAGTACTTC; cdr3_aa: CSVETRQSYEQYF
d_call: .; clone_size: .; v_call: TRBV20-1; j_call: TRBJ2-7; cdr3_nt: TGCAGTGCTAGAGATCCCGACCCTTACAGACACTCCTACGAGCAGTACTTC; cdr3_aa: CSARDPDPYRHSYEQYF
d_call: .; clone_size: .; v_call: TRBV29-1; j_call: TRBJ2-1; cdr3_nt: TGCAGCGTTGAATTCGCGTGGACCGCGTACAATGAGCAGTTCTTC; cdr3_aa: CSVEFAWTAYNEQFF
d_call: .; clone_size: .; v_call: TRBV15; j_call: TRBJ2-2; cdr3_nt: TGTGCCACCAGCAGAGGGGGACACGACATACTAACCGGGGAGCTGTTTTTT; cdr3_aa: CATSRGGHDILTGELFF
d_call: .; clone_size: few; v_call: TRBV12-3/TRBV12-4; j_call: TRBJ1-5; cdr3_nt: TGTGCCAGCAGTTTCCGAGGCGGCAATCAGCCCCAGCATTTT; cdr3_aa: CASSFRGGNQPQHF